This T cell receptor beta chain is from a study of graft-versus-host responses after intestinal transplantation. Study-wide results and limits: The authors found GvH clones in recipient marrow, some appearing first in ileum or blood.

This clone was found a few times. The antigen is not known. V gave up 5 bases and J gave up 5 bases, with 18 bases separating them. The CDR3 contains 15 residues. The germline gives CDR1 SGHNT, CDR2 YENEEA. TCRdb's table, derived via immunoSEQ multiplex PCR, lists solely in-frame clones and lacks some. The data contain approximately 130,000 clones, about 92% of them seen just once; the ten biggest clones take up around 0.16%. V is TRBV11-3 and J is TRBJ1-2; D might be TRBD1 (6 bases). Sequencing used unstimulated CD4+ T cells sorted from spleen or lymph node cells, obtained before intestinal transplant. The TCR originated in a human donor who received an intestinal transplant. The CDR3 sequence: CASSPGTHSPYGYTF. In DNA form, the CDR3 reads TGTGCCAGCAGCCCCGGGACACACTCCCCTTATGGCTACACCTTC.